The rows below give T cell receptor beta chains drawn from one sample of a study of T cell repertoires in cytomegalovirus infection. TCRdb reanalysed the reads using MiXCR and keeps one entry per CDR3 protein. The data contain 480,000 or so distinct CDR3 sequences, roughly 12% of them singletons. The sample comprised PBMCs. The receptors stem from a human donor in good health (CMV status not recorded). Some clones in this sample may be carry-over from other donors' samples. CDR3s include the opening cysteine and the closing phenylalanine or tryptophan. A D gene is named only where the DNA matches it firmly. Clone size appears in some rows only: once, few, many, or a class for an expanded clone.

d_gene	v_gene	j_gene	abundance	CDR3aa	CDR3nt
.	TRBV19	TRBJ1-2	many	CASRKNYGYTF	TGTGCCAGTAGGAAGAACTATGGCTACACCTTC
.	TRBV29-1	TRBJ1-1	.	CSVEVETANTEAFF	TGCAGCGTTGAAGTCGAGACGGCGAACACTGAAGCTTTCTTT
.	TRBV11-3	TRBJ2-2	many	CASSLRQGVGTGELFF	TGTGCCAGCAGCTTAAGGCAGGGCGTCGGAACCGGGGAGCTGTTTTTT
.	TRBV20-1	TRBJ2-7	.	CSANRQAAYEQYF	TGCAGTGCTAATAGACAGGCCGCCTACGAGCAGTACTTC
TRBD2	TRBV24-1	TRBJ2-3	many	CATGIAGEGDTQYF	TGTGCCACCGGGATAGCGGGAGAGGGGGATACGCAGTATTTT
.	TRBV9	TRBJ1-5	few	CASSVAPGINQPQHF	TGTGCCAGCAGCGTAGCTCCAGGGATCAATCAGCCCCAGCATTTT
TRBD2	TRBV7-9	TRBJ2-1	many	CASSQGLAGADNEQFF	TGTGCCAGCAGCCAGGGACTAGCGGGAGCTGACAATGAGCAGTTCTTC
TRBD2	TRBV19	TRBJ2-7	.	CASTQRGLAGGGSLYEQYF	TGTGCCAGTACCCAACGAGGACTAGCGGGAGGGGGCTCCCTCTACGAGCAGTACTTC
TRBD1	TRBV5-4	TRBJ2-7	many	CASSAGTGVSGDYEQYF	TGTGCCAGCAGCGCCGGGACAGGGGTGTCTGGGGACTACGAGCAGTACTTC
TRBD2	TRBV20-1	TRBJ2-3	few	CSASPGTSTQYF	TGCAGTGCTTCACCCGGGACTAGCACGCAGTATTTT
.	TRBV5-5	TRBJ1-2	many	CASSLGSTDGYTF	TGTGCCAGCAGCTTGGGATCAACGGACGGCTACACCTTC
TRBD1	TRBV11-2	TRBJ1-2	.	CASSSAGTVYGYTF	TGTGCCAGCAGCAGCGCCGGGACAGTCTATGGCTACACCTTC
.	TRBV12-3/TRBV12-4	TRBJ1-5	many	CASSPEGGGGQPQHF	TGTGCCAGCAGTCCCGAGGGTGGGGGCGGTCAGCCCCAGCATTTT
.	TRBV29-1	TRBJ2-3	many	CSVRGLLTDTQYF	TGCAGCGTTCGGGGTCTTCTCACAGATACGCAGTATTTT
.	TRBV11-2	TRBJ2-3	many	CASRHKRGTTDTQYF	TGTGCCAGCAGACATAAGAGGGGCACCACAGATACGCAGTATTTT
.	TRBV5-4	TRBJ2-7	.	CASSREGGSYEQYF	TGTGCCAGCAGCCGGGAAGGTGGTTCGTACGAGCAGTACTTC
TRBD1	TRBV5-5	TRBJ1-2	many	CASSSFPGQGPEGYTF	TGTGCCAGCAGCTCGTTCCCGGGACAGGGTCCGGAGGGCTACACCTTC
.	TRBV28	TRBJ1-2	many	CASSPPPGLSHYGYTF	TGTGCCAGCAGTCCCCCTCCGGGACTTAGTCACTATGGCTACACCTTC
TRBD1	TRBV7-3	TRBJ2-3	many	CASSLSRGHSTDTQYF	TGTGCCAGCAGCTTATCGAGGGGGCATAGCACAGATACGCAGTATTTT
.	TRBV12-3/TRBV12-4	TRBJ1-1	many	CASTATPSPEAFF	TGTGCCAGCACCGCGACCCCCTCCCCTGAAGCTTTCTTT
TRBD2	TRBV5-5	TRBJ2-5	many	CASSDFRREGRVGETQYF	TGTGCCAGCAGCGACTTTCGGCGGGAGGGCCGGGTGGGAGAGACCCAGTACTTC
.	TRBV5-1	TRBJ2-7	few	CASSSKLVKGPLEQYF	TGCGCCAGCAGCTCTAAGCTAGTGAAGGGACCTCTTGAGCAGTACTTC
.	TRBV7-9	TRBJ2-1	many	CATTAGDEQFF	TGTGCCACCACTGCGGGCGATGAGCAGTTCTTC
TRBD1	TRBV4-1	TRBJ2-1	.	CASSQEFRGSSYNEQFF	TGCGCCAGCAGCCAAGAATTCAGGGGGAGCTCCTACAATGAGCAGTTCTTC
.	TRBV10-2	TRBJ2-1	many	CASSEKLNEQFF	TGCGCCAGCAGTGAGAAACTCAATGAGCAGTTCTTC
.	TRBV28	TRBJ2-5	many	CASQEGTVILAAGGETQYF	TGTGCCAGCCAAGAGGGTACCGTAATTCTGGCAGCCGGGGGAGAGACCCAGTACTTC
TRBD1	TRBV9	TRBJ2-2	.	CASSTRRDRNTGELFF	TGTGCCAGCAGCACCCGAAGGGACAGGAACACCGGGGAGCTGTTTTTT
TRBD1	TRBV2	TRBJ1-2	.	CARPGQGNYGYTF	TGTGCCAGACCGGGACAGGGGAACTATGGCTACACCTTC
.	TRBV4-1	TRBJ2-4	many	CASSQDLGLSKNIQYF	TGCGCCAGCAGCCAAGATCTGGGGTTGAGCAAAAACATTCAGTACTTC
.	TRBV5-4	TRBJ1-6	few	CASSLEGKKDSPLHF	TGTGCCAGCAGCTTGGAAGGGAAAAAGGATTCACCCCTCCACTTT
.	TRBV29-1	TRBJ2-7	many	CSAVFGTATYEQYF	TGCAGCGCCGTGTTCGGGACGGCAACCTACGAGCAGTACTTC
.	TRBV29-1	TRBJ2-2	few	CSVGTIITGELFF	TGCAGCGTTGGGACTATTATCACCGGGGAGCTGTTTTTT
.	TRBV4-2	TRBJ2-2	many	CASSQDLAGLDTGELFF	TGTGCCAGCAGCCAAGATCTTGCGGGATTGGACACCGGGGAGCTGTTTTTT
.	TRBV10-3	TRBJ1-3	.	CAITPRASGSPGNTIYF	TGTGCCATCACTCCGAGGGCTTCGGGGTCCCCTGGAAACACCATATATTTT
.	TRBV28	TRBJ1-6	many	CASSLFGVDNSPLHF	TGTGCCAGCAGTTTATTTGGGGTTGATAATTCACCCCTCCACTTT
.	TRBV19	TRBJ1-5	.	CASGPEAPQHF	TGTGCCAGTGGACCCGAGGCGCCCCAGCATTTT
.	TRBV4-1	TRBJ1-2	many	CASSLDRTSYGYTF	TGCGCCAGCAGCCTCGACAGGACCAGCTATGGCTACACCTTC
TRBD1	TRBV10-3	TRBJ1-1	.	CAISETGGTEAFF	TGTGCCATCAGTGAGACAGGGGGCACTGAAGCTTTCTTT
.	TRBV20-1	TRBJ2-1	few	CSARGEVVSPVEQFF	TGCAGTGCTAGGGGAGAGGTCGTTTCTCCGGTTGAGCAGTTCTTC
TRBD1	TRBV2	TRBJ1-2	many	CASSIQGTVGYTF	TGTGCCAGCAGTATACAGGGGACGGTAGGCTACACCTTC
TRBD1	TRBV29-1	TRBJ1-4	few	CSAYGTENDEKLFF	TGCAGCGCCTATGGGACAGAAAATGATGAAAAACTGTTTTTT
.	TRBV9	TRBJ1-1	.	CASSVEGGEAFF	TGTGCCAGCAGCGTAGAGGGGGGTGAAGCTTTCTTT
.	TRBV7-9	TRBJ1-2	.	CASSLDAAMDGYTF	TGTGCCAGCAGCTTAGATGCGGCAATGGATGGCTACACCTTC
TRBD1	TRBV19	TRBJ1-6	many	CASSTQTGDGSPLHF	TGTGCCAGTAGTACCCAGACAGGGGACGGATCACCCCTCCACTTT
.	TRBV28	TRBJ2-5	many	CASSFPPLAEYQETQYF	TGTGCCAGCAGTTTTCCCCCCCTAGCAGAGTACCAAGAGACCCAGTACTTC
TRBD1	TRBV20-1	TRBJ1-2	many	CSARGGEGALYGYTF	TGCAGTGCTAGAGGGGGGGAGGGGGCGCTCTATGGCTACACCTTC
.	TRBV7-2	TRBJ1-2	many	CASSPGAVGSYGYTF	TGTGCCAGCAGCCCAGGGGCCGTAGGCTCCTATGGCTACACCTTC
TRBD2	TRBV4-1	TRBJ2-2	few	CASSQDAAGGQNTGELFF	TGCGCCAGCAGCCAAGACGCCGCGGGGGGGCAGAACACCGGGGAGCTGTTTTTT
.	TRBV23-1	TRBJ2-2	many	CASTRIGQGNTGELFF	TGCGCCAGCACCCGAATAGGGCAGGGTAACACCGGGGAGCTGTTTTTT
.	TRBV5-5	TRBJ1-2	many	CASSLFGTSGYTF	TGTGCCAGCAGCTTATTTGGGACAAGCGGCTACACCTTC
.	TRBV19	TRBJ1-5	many	CASSIGVQPQHF	TGTGCCAGTAGTATCGGGGTTCAGCCCCAGCATTTT
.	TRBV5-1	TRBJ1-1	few	CASSFPPGAGDTEAFF	TGCGCCAGCAGCTTTCCGCCCGGAGCCGGTGACACTGAAGCTTTCTTT
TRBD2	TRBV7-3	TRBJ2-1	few	CASSFGLAGEVEQFF	TGTGCCAGCAGCTTTGGACTAGCGGGAGAGGTTGAGCAGTTCTTC
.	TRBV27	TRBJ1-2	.	CASSFAAAYGYTF	TGTGCCAGCAGTTTTGCGGCAGCTTATGGCTACACCTTC